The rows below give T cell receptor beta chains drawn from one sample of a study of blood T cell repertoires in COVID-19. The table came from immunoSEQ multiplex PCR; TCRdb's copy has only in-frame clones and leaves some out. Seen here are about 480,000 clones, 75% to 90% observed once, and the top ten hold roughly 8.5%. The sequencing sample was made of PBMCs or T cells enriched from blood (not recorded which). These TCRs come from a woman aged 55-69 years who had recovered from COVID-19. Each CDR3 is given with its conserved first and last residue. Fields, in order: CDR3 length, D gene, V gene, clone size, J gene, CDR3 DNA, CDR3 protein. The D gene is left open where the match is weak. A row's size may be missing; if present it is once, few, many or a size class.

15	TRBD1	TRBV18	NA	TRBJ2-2	TGTGCCAGCTCGGCCGGGACAGGGCACACCGGGGAGCTGTTTTTT	CASSAGTGHTGELFF
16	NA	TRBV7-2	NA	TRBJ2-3	TGTGCCAGCAACCCACACCGGAGGGGCCGGACAGATACGCAGTATTTT	CASNPHRRGRTDTQYF
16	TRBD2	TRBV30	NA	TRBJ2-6	TGTGCCTGGAGTGCGGGGGGGTTCTCTGGGGCCAACGTCCTGACTTTC	CAWSAGGFSGANVLTF
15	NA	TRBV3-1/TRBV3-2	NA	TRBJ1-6	TGTGCCAGCAGCCAAATATTCCCCTATAATTCACCCCTCCACTTT	CASSQIFPYNSPLHF
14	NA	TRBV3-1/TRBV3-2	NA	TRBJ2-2	TGTGCCAGCAGCGGGGGGTCGCGGACCGGGGAGCTGTTTTTT	CASSGGSRTGELFF
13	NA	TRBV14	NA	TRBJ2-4	TGTGCCAGCAGCCAGTCACTTGCGGGGCCGATCGCTTTC	CASSQSLAGPIAF
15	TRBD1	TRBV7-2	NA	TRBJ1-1	TGTGCCAGCAGCTCCACCGGGACAGGGGGCACTGAAGCTTTCTTT	CASSSTGTGGTEAFF
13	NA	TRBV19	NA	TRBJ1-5	TGTGCCAGTTCCGGGACACACAATCAGCCCCAGCATTTT	CASSGTHNQPQHF
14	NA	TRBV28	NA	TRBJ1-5	TGTGCCAGCGGTGGCAGGGGATACAATCAGCCCCAGCATTTT	CASGGRGYNQPQHF
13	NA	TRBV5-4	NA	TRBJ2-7	TGTGCCAGCAGCCCAAACCCGACTAGCGAGCAGTACTTC	CASSPNPTSEQYF
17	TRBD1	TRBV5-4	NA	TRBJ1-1	TGTGCCAGCAGCTCGGCCGGGACAGGGTTGTATGTCACTGAAGCTTTCTTT	CASSSAGTGLYVTEAFF
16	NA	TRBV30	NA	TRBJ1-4	TGTGCCTGTGCCCGTCCTGGGTCGAGGGCTAATGAAAAACTGTTTTTT	CACARPGSRANEKLFF
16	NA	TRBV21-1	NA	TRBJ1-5	TGTGCCAGCAGCAGAAAGCAGGGGAGTCGGAATCAGCCCCAGCATTTT	CASSRKQGSRNQPQHF
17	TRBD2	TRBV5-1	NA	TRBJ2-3	TGCGCCAGCAGCTTGGTTGGTAGCGGGGGAGCCCGGGATACGCAGTATTTT	CASSLVGSGGARDTQYF
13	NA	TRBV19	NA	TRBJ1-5	TGTGCCAGTAGTATAGGGGGCAGTCAGCCCCAGCATTTT	CASSIGGSQPQHF
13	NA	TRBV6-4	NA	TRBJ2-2	TGTGCCAGCAGTCGACAGGCTACCGGGGAGCTGTTTTTT	CASSRQATGELFF
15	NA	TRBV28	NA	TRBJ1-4	TGTGCCAGCAGTCAACAAGTCCCAACTAATGAAAAACTGTTTTTT	CASSQQVPTNEKLFF
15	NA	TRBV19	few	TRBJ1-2	TGTGCCAGTAGTCCATCTTCCGGGACAACTTATGGCTACACCTTC	CASSPSSGTTYGYTF
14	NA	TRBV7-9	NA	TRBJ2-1	TGTGCCAGCAGCTTAGTTTCTAACTACAATGAGCAGTTCTTC	CASSLVSNYNEQFF
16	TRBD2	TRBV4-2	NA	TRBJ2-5	TGTGCCAGCAGCCAAGCCGCGGCGGGGGGGCCAGAGACCCAGTACTTC	CASSQAAAGGPETQYF
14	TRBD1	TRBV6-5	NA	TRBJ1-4	TGTGCCAGCAGAGCCGGGACAGGGAAGGAAAAACTGTTTTTT	CASRAGTGKEKLFF
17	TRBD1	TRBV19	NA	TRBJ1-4	TGTGCCAGTAGTATTAGACAGGGAACCTCAACTAATGAAAAACTGTTTTTT	CASSIRQGTSTNEKLFF
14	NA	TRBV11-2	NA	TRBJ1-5	TGTGCCAGCAGCTCTGGGAGGGGACGTCAGCCCCAGCATTTT	CASSSGRGRQPQHF
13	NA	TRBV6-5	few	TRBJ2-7	TGTGCCAGCAGTTACGCGGTCGCCTACGAGCAGTACTTC	CASSYAVAYEQYF
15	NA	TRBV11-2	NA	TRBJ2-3	TGTGCCAGCAGCTTACTGGGACACGGAACAGATACGCAGTATTTT	CASSLLGHGTDTQYF
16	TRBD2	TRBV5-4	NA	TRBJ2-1	TGTGCCAGCAGCTTGGAACTAGCGGGGGTCTACAATGAGCAGTTCTTC	CASSLELAGVYNEQFF
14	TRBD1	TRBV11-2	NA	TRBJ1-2	TGTGCCAGCAGCCCCGGACAGGGGAGAGGGGGCTACACCTTC	CASSPGQGRGGYTF
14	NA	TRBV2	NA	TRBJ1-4	TGTGCCAGCAGTGTAGCTCCCAGGGTCAGCCAACTGTTTTTT	CASSVAPRVSQLFF
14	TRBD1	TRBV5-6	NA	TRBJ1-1	TGTGCCAGCAGCGGCTTCAGGGGGCCTGTTGAAGCTTTCTTT	CASSGFRGPVEAFF
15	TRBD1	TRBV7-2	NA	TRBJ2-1	TGTGCCAGCAGCTTAGAGGGGGCGCAAAGCAATGAGCAGTTCTTC	CASSLEGAQSNEQFF
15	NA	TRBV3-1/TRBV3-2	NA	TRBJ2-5	TGTGCCAGCAGCCAAGGGACAGGGAGGGAAGAGACCCAGTACTTC	CASSQGTGREETQYF
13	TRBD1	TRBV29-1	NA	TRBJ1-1	TGCAGCGCTATCGGACAGGGGCACACTGAAGCTTTCTTT	CSAIGQGHTEAFF
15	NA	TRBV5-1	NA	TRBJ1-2	TGCGCCAGCACCCCATCGACAGTTGGGATCTATGGCTACACCTTC	CASTPSTVGIYGYTF
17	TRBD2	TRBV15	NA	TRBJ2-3	TGTGCCACCAGCAGGGGACTAGCGGGGGGGCTCCCAGATACGCAGTATTTT	CATSRGLAGGLPDTQYF
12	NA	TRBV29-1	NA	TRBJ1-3	TGCAGCGTGCCAGGGAATGGAAACACCATATATTTT	CSVPGNGNTIYF
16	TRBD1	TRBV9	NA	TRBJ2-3	TGTGCCAGCAGCGTAACTGGGACAGCAAATACAGATACGCAGTATTTT	CASSVTGTANTDTQYF
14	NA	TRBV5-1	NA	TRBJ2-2	TGCGCCAGCAGCTTGGGAGGGGGCACCGGGGAGCTGTTTTTT	CASSLGGGTGELFF